The rows below give T cell receptor beta chains drawn from one sample of a study of cytomegalovirus exposure and HLA in healthy donors. Profiling relied on immunoSEQ multiplex PCR, and the TCRdb table lists in-frame clones only, not all of them. Seen here are 160,000 or so clones, about four fifths observed once, and the top ten hold less than 15%. Sample: PBMCs. Receptors were obtained from a woman in her fifties or sixties in good health and CMV-seronegative. CDR3s leave out the opening cysteine and the closing phenylalanine or tryptophan. For some rows the clone size is stated as once, few or many, or as a class when expanded; others skip it.

V	size	J	CDR3
TRBV30	NA	TRBJ2-5	AWRGSSGKETQY
TRBV9	NA	TRBJ2-3	ASSAEAPDIDTQY
TRBV7-2	NA	TRBJ2-5	ASSLTAGASSETQY
TRBV5-1	few	TRBJ2-3	ATKRAGTRDTQY
TRBV15	NA	TRBJ1-1	ATSREQGENTEAF
TRBV29-1	NA	TRBJ1-2	SVVGSLSDGGRGYT
TRBV6-4	NA	TRBJ2-6	ASSIRGGANVLT
TRBV5-1	once	TRBJ2-2	ANSLSGDGGELF
TRBV7-3	NA	TRBJ2-1	ASSFTSGGFNEQF
TRBV18	once	TRBJ2-1	ASSPGTSANEQF